The T cell receptor beta chain under discussion was sequenced for a study of cytotoxic CD8 clonotypes in ibrutinib-treated CLL. Overall study context: Recorded responses included 24 partial and 2 complete; following median about 70 months, 14 stayed remitted and around twelve progressed. Mean values per sample were 250,000 to 300,000 productive templates and 94,082 productive rearrangements.

This CDR3 is 14 amino acids long. Between the trimmed V and J ends, which lost 5 bases and 4 bases, there was a span of 12 bases. Germline CDR1 and CDR2: MNHEY and SMNVEV (reference sequence). The assay was immunoSEQ multiplex PCR, and TCRdb's table has in-frame clones only and misses some. The data show almost 250,000 clones, with 70% seen just once and over 15% held by the top ten. This specimen consisted of PBMCs, obtained after 24 months of ibrutinib treatment. The source is a human donor with chronic lymphocytic leukemia. The chain combines TRBV27 with TRBJ1-5; D gene ambiguous. Here the CDR3 reads CASSPSGVNQPQHF. The CDR3 bases are TGTGCCAGCAGTCCGAGCGGGGTGAATCAGCCCCAGCATTTT.